This note documents a single TCR beta chain sequence. Its target is unknown. This may be a read error, as it is one base from a much larger clone. Here the CDR3 omits its conserved ending phenylalanine or tryptophan, so a read error is the likely source. This record belongs to a study of T cell repertoires in cytomegalovirus infection. About the research overall: Public TCR beta signatures were indicative of both CMV infection and a matching HLA type. General observations from the study: HLA-C-restricted TCR beta clonotypes specific for CMV led the ex vivo response.

CDR3 size: 15 residues. In germline, CDR1 is LNHDA, CDR2 SQIVND (reference sequence). Germline trimming cut 2 bases from V and 7 bases from J; bases unmatched to any gene: 7. MiXCR, applied by TCRdb to the reads, yields one record per CDR3 protein. This table has about 310,000 distinct CDR3 sequences, 17% appearing once. Sequencing input: PBMCs. V is TRBV19 and J is TRBJ2-1, with 8 bases matching TRBD1. This clonotype was obtained from a human donor in good health (CMV status not recorded). Some clones in this sample may be carry-over from other donors' samples. CDR3 sequence reads: CASSIWQGAANEQFY. The CDR3 coding sequence is TGTGCCAGTAGTATATGGCAGGGGGCTGCGAATGAGCAGTTCTAC.